This T cell receptor (beta chain) was identified in a study of identical twins. Study observations and caveats: Findings depended on cross-sectional statistics rather than tracking the same donors.

Unique molecular identifiers were present on the cDNA, and a universal primer site came from template switching. TCRdb fed the 5' RACE reads into MiXCR, producing one record per CDR3 protein. The sample yields around 650,000 distinct CDR3 sequences, just over 7% seen once. Trimming removed 1 base at V and 7 bases at J, with 5 bases between. Germline V gene lookup returns CDR1 SGHVS and CDR2 FNYEAQ. This CDR3 contains 12 residues. In this sample, this clonotype turned up many times. Its antigen is undetermined. The data also belong to a second study, concerning yellow fever vaccine responses in identical twins.

The genes are TRBV7-6 and TRBJ2-1, with unresolved D. The sequence derives from a woman under 30 in good health. Material: PBMCs. CDR3 residues: CASSLVRNEQFF. In DNA form, the CDR3 reads TGTGCCAGCAGCTTAGTTCGGAATGAGCAGTTCTTC. Using reference TRBV7-6 and TRBJ2-1 for the parts outside the CDR3, the full variable domain is GAGVSQSPRYKVTKRGQDVALRCDPISGHVSLYWYRQALGQGPEFLTYFNYEAQQDKSGLPNDRFSAERPEGSISTLTIQRTEQRDSAMYRCASSLVRNEQFFGPGTRLTVL.